This T cell receptor beta chain was recorded in a study of T cell responses to AZD1222 COVID-19 vaccine. General study points: Nearly half of spike-specific TCRs reportedly target variant regions that are unmutated in the B.1.351 and B.1.1.7 variants. AZD1222 recipients seropositive at baseline numbered only six or seven.

The CDR3 contains 16 residues. Germline V gene data show CDR1 as SGHDN and CDR2 as FVKESK. Trimming removed 0 bases at V and 1 base at J, with 11 bases between. The method was immunoSEQ multiplex PCR; TCRdb's version includes in-frame clones alone and lacks a portion of them. The sample has fewer than 130,000 clones; 90% to 95% are singletons. On this clone: As yet, its antigen is unknown.

The source material was peripheral blood, sampled on day 0 of AZD1222 vaccination. The source of this sequence is an adult in good health. V and J are TRBV14 and TRBJ2-3, with D hard to call. CDR3 coding DNA: TGTGCCAGCAGCCAAGATATGGGCCTGGGCACAGATACGCAGTATTTT. It is translated as CASSQDMGLGTDTQYF.